The T cell receptor beta chain described here comes from a study of glioma-infiltrating T cells after dendritic cell vaccination. The overall study: Three intradermal dendritic cell vaccine injections were given every two weeks.

General study findings and limits: TCR clonality showed no direct relationship with survival.

Concerning this clone itself: Its antigen is as yet unknown.

Germline CDR1 KGHSH, CDR2 LQKENI. After removal of 4 bases from V and 4 bases from J, the junction contained 6 bases not matched to a gene. The CDR3 extends over 15 amino acids. TCRdb's table, derived via immunoSEQ multiplex PCR, lists solely in-frame clones and lacks some. The repertoire holds about 49,000 clones, 65% to 90% seen once, with 9.5% to 12% in the top ten. The source of this sequence is a human donor with glioblastoma. This chain uses TRBV18 with TRBJ1-3; 8 bases match TRBD1. The sequenced sample was blood, obtained before dendritic cell vaccination. Written as DNA, the CDR3 is TGTGCCAGCTCACTTACGACAGGGGACGGAAACACCATATATTTT. It encodes CASSLTTGDGNTIYF.